This entry features one TCR beta chain sequence. Clones were read by immunoSEQ multiplex PCR, and TCRdb kept only the in-frame ones, dropping some. This sample has about 130,000 clones, with 85% found just once. The data are from a study of blood T cell repertoires in COVID-19. This CDR3 comprises 13 residues. V shed 6 bases and J shed 6 bases, with 11 bases lying between them. CDR1 is SNHLY, CDR2 FYNNEI, per germline. The sequence was obtained from an elderly woman with COVID-19, enrolled during active disease. The source material was peripheral blood. The chain has TRBV2 and TRBJ2-2; a weak D match, TRBD1 (6 bases). The DNA of the CDR3 is TGTGCCAGCAGGAGGGGGACGCCCGGGGAGCTGTTTTTT. Protein: CASRRGTPGELFF.